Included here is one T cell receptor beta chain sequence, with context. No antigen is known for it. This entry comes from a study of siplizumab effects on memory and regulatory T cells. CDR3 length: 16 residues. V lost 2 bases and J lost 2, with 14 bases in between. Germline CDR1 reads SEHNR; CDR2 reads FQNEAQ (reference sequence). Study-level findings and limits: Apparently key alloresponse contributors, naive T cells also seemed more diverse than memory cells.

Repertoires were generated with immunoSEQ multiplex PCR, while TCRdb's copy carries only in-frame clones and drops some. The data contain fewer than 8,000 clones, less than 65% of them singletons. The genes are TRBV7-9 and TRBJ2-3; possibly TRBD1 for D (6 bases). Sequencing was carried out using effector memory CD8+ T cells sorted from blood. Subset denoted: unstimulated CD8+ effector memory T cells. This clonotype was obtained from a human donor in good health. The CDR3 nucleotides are TGTGCCAGCAGCTTAATACAGACAGGTCCCACAGATACGCAGTATTTT. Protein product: CASSLIQTGPTDTQYF.